Shown below are 12 T cell receptor beta chains from a single sample sequenced in a study of cytomegalovirus exposure and HLA in healthy donors. The study ran its PCR with 60 Vbeta and 13 Jbeta primers. Clones were sequenced by immunoSEQ multiplex PCR, and TCRdb holds only the in-frame ones, with some missing. The sample lists more than 150,000 clones, 81% seen once, with less than 4.5% in the top ten. The sequenced material came from PBMCs. These receptors all come from a man aged 45-60 years in good health and CMV-seronegative.

The genes are TRBV11-1 and TRBJ1-1; D remains unclear. The length of the CDR3 is 13 residues. Trimming shortened V by 1 base and J by 8 bases, and 11 bases separated the two germline ends. Per germline, CDR1 SGHAT and CDR2 FQDESV (reference sequence). The CDR3 bases are TGTGCCAGCAGCTTAGAACGAGTACGGGAAGCTTTCTTT. Protein: CASSLERVREAFF.

This chain links TRBV7-2 with TRBJ2-1, with D perhaps TRBD2 (5 bases). The CDR3 runs to 16 residues. V was cut by 5 bases and J by 0 bases, with 14 bases left in between. The germline V gene encodes CDR1 SGHTA and CDR2 FQGNSA. CDR3 sequence reads: CASSPRTSSSYNEQFF. CDR3 bases: TGTGCCAGCAGCCCTCGGACTTCCAGCTCCTACAATGAGCAGTTCTTC.

The rearrangement joins TRBV23-1 to TRBJ1-5, with D unresolved. TRBV23-1 is noted as an ORF with a role that remains uncertain. V lost 4 bases, J lost 0 bases, and 13 bases lay in between. CDR3 length: 16 residues. CDR3 in DNA: TGCGCCAGCAGTCGGATTGACGGGTATAGCAATCAGCCCCAGCATTTT. Translated, it gives CASSRIDGYSNQPQHF.

The chain has TRBV7-9 and TRBJ1-1; perhaps TRBD1 as D (5 bases). This CDR3 spans 11 amino acids. Germline-derived CDR1 and CDR2 are SEHNR and FQNEAQ (reference sequence). V lost 7 bases and J lost 5, with 8 bases in between. The CDR3 reads CASTRVTEAFF. In DNA form, the CDR3 reads TGTGCCAGCACCAGGGTGACTGAAGCTTTCTTT.

This clone has more than one count but fewer than ten. The chain links TRBV18 to TRBJ1-4; no clear D gene. V was clipped by 2 bases and J by 2 bases, with 9 bases between them. The CDR3 extends over 15 amino acids. Germline V gives CDR1 KGHSH, CDR2 LQKENI. CDR3: CASSPWGGTNEKLFF. The CDR3 nucleotides are TGTGCCAGCTCACCATGGGGAGGGACTAATGAAAAACTGTTTTTT. Using reference TRBV18 and TRBJ1-4 for the parts outside the CDR3, the full variable domain is NAGVMQNPRHLVRRRGQEARLRCSPMKGHSHVYWYRQLPEEGLKFMVYLQKENIIDESGMPKERFSAEFPKEGPSILRIQQVVRGDSAAYFCASSPWGGTNEKLFFGSGTQLSVL.

V and J are TRBV10-3 and TRBJ2-3, with D maybe TRBD2 (5 bases). The CDR3 is 13 amino acids. Germline loops: CDR1 ENHRY, CDR2 SYGVKD. V lost 7 bases and J lost 1, with 9 bases in between. The chain's CDR3 is CAITPGGTDTQYF. CDR3 nucleotide sequence: TGTGCCATCACCCCCGGGGGCACAGATACGCAGTATTTT.

V is TRBV5-4 and J is TRBJ1-6, with TRBD1 identical over 8 bases. This CDR3 is built from 15 residues. After removal of 4 bases from V and 3 bases from J, the junction contained 3 bases not matched to a gene. The germline CDR1 and CDR2 sequences are SGHNT and YYREEE (reference sequence). CDR3 amino acids: CASSPGTGYNSPLHF. DNA for the CDR3: TGTGCCAGCAGCCCCGGGACAGGCTATAATTCACCCCTCCACTTT.

This clone was recorded once. A junction boundary mismatches the germline segment, possibly from a read error. CDR3 in amino acids: CSSSSLPAGLNYGYTF. The CDR3 DNA follows: TGTTCCAGCAGCTCACTACCAGCAGGGCTTAACTATGGCTACACCTTC. This chain joins TRBV7-9 and TRBJ1-2, with D possibly TRBD1 on 5 matching bases. The V gene's germline CDR1 is SEHNR and CDR2 FQNEAQ (reference sequence). The CDR3 is made up of 16 amino acids.

The chain couples TRBV5-5 to TRBJ1-5; TRBD1 might be the D (5 bases). The germline CDR1 and CDR2 sequences are SGHKS and YYEKEE (reference sequence). This CDR3 has 15 amino acids. With 4 bases removed from V and 6 bases from J, the gap between germline ends came to 17 bases. The CDR3 coding sequence is TGTGCCAGCAGCCCAAATGGCGGGGGAACTCAGCCCCAGCATTTT. Protein: CASSPNGGGTQPQHF.

The chain has TRBV27 and TRBJ1-6; D ambiguous. Trimming stripped 8 bases from V and 9 bases from J, with 17 bases between. The CDR3 is made up of 14 amino acids. Germline V CDR1 and CDR2: MNHEY, SMNVEV (reference sequence). The CDR3 region is CASREFRRGSPLHF. The CDR3 nucleotides are TGTGCCAGCCGGGAGTTCAGACGTGGTTCACCCCTCCACTTT.

The rearrangement links TRBV7-9 to TRBJ1-6, with 10 positions matching TRBD1. The CDR3 spans 15 residues. CDR1 and CDR2 from the germline V gene are SEHNR and FQNEAQ (reference sequence). V was clipped by 2 bases and J by 8 bases; unmatched bases: 3. The CDR3 sequence is CASSLRGQGYSPLHF. The DNA for the CDR3 is TGTGCCAGCAGCTTACGGGGACAGGGGTATTCACCCCTCCACTTT.

This chain uses TRBV9 with TRBJ2-2; TRBD2 agrees at 11 bases. CDR1 SGDLS and CDR2 YYNGEE come from the germline V gene. CDR3 length: 17 amino acids. Unmatched junction bases numbered 6, after V lost 0 bases and J lost 5 bases. The CDR3 DNA follows: TGTGCCAGCAGCGTAGGTCTAGCGGGGGGTGATACCGGGGAGCTGTTTTTT. Translation gives CASSVGLAGGDTGELFF.